This T cell receptor (beta chain) is from a study of blood T cell repertoires in COVID-19 (dated by TCRdb to 2018 to 2020). About the study as a whole: The collaborator samples originated in the United States, Italy and Spain and spanned the acute and convalescent phases of COVID-19. The material from the prospective study consisted of cDNA or gDNA derived from T cells, B-cell-depleted T cells, or PBMCs. Subjects who had been exposed to COVID-19, were actively infected with it, or had recovered from it provided the deeply sampled blood TCRbeta repertoires that made up the dataset. The repertoires were released in a freely available public database intended as a resource for research on the immune response to SARS-CoV-2. Samples came from the ongoing ImmuneRACE study (first 160 participants) plus 1,254 subjects from 6 global collaborators. A de-identified subject ID, COVID-19 status, age in years and sex were almost always included in the sample metadata. HLA class I and class II types, where available, came from metadata supplied by the sample provider rather than from assay-based typing. On the study overall, not on this receptor specifically: How much clinical and demographic metadata was included differed by source and by participant, and the metadata was provided uncurated.

TCRbeta CDR3 regions were amplified from genomic DNA using the immunoSEQ Assay, a bias-controlled multiplex PCR. On the study's bioinformatics: The number of nucleated cells in each sample was estimated by amplification of reference gene primers within the assay. Sequence reads were collapsed and filtered to measure the absolute abundance of every unique TCRbeta CDR3 rearrangement. For each sample, productive Simpson clonality was calculated as the square root of Simpson's diversity index over productive rearrangements. This is the immuneACCESS table as TCRdb keeps it, with only in-frame sequences that have V and J called. A part of the clones is gone; compared with another copy, unresolved V genes explain less than half, and the rest is unexplained. V and J calls and clone size come straight from that table; D and trimming were deduced from the DNA. The sample contains 110,000 or so clones, 85% of them found a single time. Clones ranked in the top ten supply roughly 5% of the sample.

Of note for this clone: Its recognized antigen is unknown. The record has no base qualities; no much larger clone is one base away.

The CDR3 runs 15 residues from the cysteine to the phenylalanine. Only the CDR3 DNA is retained, 45 bases long and in frame from the first base. CDR1 and CDR2 were assigned from the germline V gene as MGHDK and SYGVNS. Unmatched junction bases come to 9, with V trimmed by 5 bases and J by 5 bases. One collaborating source in Seattle enrolled patients during active infection and followed them longitudinally through the course of disease. Collaborating institutions collected whole blood in K2EDTA tubes following their own protocols. For TCRbeta analysis, collaborators shipped samples in one of three forms: frozen whole blood, isolated PBMCs, or DNA extracted from either of those sample types.

This sequence originates from a woman aged 55-70 years with COVID-19, enrolled during active disease. Sequenced material: peripheral blood. The chain links TRBV25-1 with TRBJ1-1; TRBD1 aligns with 9 central bases. The CDR3 protein sequence reads: CASSPQDRGVTEAFF. The nucleotide sequence reads TGTGCCAGCAGTCCCCAGGACAGGGGAGTGACTGAAGCTTTCTTT.